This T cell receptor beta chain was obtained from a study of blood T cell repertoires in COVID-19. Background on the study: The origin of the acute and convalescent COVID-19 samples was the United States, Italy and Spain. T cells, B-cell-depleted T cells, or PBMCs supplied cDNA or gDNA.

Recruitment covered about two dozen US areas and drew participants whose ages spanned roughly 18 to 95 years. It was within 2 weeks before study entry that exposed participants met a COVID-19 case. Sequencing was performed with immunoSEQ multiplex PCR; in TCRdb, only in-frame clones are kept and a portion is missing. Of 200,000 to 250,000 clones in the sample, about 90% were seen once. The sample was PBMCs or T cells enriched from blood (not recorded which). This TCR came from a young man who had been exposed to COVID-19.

The CDR3 nucleotides are TGTGCCAGCAGCCCGACCGTGACAGCAAATAATTCACCCCTCCACTTT. Amino acids: CASSPTVTANNSPLHF. This chain links TRBV3-1 (or the pseudogene TRBV3-2) with TRBJ1-6, with D maybe TRBD1 (5 bases). Germline CDR1 and CDR2: LGHDT and YNNKEL (reference sequence). The CDR3 is made up of 16 amino acids. Trimming shortened V by 4 bases and J by 5 bases, and 15 bases separated the two germline ends.